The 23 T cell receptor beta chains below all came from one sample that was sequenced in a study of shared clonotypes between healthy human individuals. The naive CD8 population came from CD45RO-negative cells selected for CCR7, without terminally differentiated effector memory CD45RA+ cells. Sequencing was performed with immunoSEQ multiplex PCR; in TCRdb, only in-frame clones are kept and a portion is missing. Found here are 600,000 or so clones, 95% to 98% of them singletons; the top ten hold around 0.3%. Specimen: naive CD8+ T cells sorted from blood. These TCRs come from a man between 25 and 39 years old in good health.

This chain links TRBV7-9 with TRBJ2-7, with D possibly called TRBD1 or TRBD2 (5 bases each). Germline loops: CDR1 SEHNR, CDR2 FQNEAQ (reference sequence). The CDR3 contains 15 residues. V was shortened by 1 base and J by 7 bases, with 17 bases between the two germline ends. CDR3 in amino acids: CASSLEYPPGGEQYF. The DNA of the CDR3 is TGTGCCAGCAGCTTAGAGTACCCACCTGGGGGTGAGCAGTACTTC.

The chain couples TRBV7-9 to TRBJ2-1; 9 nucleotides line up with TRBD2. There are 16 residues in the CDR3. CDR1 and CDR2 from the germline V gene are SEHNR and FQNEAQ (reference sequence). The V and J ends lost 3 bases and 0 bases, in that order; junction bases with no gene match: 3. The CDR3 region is CASSFSGRPSYNEQFF. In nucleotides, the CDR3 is TGTGCCAGCAGCTTTAGCGGGAGACCCTCCTACAATGAGCAGTTCTTC.

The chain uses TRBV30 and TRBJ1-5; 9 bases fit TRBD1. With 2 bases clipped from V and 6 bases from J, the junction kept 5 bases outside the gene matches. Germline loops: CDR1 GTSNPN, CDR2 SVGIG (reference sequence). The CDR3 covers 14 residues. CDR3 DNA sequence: TGTGCCTGGAGTTCTGGACAGGGGACTCAGCCCCAGCATTTT. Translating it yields CAWSSGQGTQPQHF.

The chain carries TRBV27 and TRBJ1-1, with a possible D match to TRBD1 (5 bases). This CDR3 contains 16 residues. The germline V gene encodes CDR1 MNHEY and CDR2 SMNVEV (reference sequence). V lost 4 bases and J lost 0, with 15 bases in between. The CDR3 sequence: CASSSGGRALNTEAFF. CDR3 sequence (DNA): TGTGCCAGCAGTTCAGGCGGCAGGGCCCTGAACACTGAAGCTTTCTTT.

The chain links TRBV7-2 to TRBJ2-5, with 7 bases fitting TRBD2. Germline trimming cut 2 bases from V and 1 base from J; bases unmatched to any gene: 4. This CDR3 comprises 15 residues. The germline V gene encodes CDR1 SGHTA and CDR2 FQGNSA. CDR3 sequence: CASSLISSGQETQYF. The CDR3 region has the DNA TGTGCCAGCAGCTTAATCTCTAGCGGCCAAGAGACCCAGTACTTC. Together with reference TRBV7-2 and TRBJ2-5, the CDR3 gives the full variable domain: GAGVSQSPSNKVTEKGKDVELRCDPISGHTALYWYRQSLGQGLEFLIYFQGNSAPDKSGLPSDRFSAERTGGSVSTLTIQRTQQEDSAVYLCASSLISSGQETQYFGPGTRLLVL.

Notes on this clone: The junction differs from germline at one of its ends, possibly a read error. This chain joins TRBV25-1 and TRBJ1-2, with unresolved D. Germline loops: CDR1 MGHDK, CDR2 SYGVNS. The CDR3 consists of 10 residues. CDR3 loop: CASSNHGYTF. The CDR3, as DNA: TGTGCCAGCAGTAACCATGGCTACACCTTC.

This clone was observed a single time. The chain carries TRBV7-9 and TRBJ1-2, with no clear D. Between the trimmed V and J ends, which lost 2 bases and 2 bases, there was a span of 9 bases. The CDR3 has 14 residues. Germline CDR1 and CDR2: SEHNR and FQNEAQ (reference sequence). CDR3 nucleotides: TGTGCCAGCAGCTTACCTACAGCCAACTATGGCTACACCTTC. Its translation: CASSLPTANYGYTF.

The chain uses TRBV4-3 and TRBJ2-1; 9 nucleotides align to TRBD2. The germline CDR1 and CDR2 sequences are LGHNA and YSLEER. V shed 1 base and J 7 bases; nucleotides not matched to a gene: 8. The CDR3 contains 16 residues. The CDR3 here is CASSQGFSGSSNEQFF. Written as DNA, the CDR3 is TGCGCCAGCAGCCAAGGCTTTAGCGGGAGCAGTAATGAGCAGTTCTTC.

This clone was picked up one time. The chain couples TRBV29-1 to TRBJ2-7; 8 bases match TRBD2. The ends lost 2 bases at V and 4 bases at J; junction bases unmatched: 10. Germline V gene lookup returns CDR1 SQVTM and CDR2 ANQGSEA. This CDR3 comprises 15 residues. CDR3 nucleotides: TGCAGCGTTGAATTTAGCGGGAAGACCGGTTACGAGCAGTACTTC. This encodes CSVEFSGKTGYEQYF.

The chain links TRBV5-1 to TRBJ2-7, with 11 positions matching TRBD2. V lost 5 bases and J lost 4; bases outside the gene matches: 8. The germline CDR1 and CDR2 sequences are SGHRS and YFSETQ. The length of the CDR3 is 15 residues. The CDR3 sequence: CASRIVAGGTYEQYF. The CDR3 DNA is TGCGCCAGCAGAATAGTAGCGGGAGGGACATACGAGCAGTACTTC.

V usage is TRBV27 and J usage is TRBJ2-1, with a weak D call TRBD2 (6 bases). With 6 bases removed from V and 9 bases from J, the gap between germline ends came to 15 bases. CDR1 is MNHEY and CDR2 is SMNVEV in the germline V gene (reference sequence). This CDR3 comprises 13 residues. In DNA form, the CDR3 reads TGTGCCAGCAGCCACCGGGGTAGCGGTGAGCAGTTCTTC. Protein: CASSHRGSGEQFF.

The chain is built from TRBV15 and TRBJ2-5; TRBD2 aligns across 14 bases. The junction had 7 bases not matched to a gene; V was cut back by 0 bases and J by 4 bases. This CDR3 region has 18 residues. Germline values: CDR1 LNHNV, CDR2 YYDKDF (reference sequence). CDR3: CATSRDPGLAGEGETQYF. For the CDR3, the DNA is TGTGCCACCAGCAGAGATCCGGGACTAGCGGGAGAGGGAGAGACCCAGTACTTC.

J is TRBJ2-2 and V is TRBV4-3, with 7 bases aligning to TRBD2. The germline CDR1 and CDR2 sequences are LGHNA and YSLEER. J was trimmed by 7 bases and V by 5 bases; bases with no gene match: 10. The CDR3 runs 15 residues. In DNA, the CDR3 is TGCGCCAGCAGCGGGAGGGTAACGGTGGGCGGGGAGCTGTTTTTT. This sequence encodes CASSGRVTVGGELFF.

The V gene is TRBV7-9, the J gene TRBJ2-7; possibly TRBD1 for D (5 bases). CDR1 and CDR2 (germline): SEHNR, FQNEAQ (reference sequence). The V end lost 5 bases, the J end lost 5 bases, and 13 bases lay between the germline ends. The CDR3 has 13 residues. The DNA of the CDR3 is TGTGCCAGCAGCCCACCCAGGGTGAACGAGCAGTACTTC. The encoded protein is CASSPPRVNEQYF.

The CDR3 protein is CASSPSLAGDKQFF. In DNA form, the CDR3 reads TGTGCCAGCAGCCCGTCGCTAGCGGGTGATAAGCAGTTCTTC. V gene TRBV7-9 combines with J gene TRBJ2-1; TRBD2 agrees at 8 bases. Germline CDR1 and CDR2: SEHNR and FQNEAQ (reference sequence). V shed 5 bases, J shed 11 bases, and the junction held 11 bases outside the gene matches. The CDR3 length is 14 residues.

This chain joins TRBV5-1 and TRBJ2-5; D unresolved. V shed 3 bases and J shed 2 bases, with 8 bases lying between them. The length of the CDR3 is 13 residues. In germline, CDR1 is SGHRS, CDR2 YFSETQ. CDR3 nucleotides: TGCGCCAGCAGCTGGGAATTTCAAGAGACCCAGTACTTC. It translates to CASSWEFQETQYF.

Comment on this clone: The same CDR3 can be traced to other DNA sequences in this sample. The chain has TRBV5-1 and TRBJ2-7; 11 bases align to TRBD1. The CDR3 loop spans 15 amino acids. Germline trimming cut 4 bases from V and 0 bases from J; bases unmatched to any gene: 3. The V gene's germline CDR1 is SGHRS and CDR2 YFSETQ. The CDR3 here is CASSLGQGVSYEQYF. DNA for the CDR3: TGCGCCAGCAGCCTGGGACAGGGGGTCTCCTACGAGCAGTACTTC.

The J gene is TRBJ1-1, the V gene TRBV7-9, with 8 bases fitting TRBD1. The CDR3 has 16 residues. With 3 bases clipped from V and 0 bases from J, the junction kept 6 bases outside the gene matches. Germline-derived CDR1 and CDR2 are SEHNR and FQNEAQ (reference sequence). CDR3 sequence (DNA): TGTGCCAGCAGCTTGCGACAGGGGTTTATGAACACTGAAGCTTTCTTT. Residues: CASSLRQGFMNTEAFF. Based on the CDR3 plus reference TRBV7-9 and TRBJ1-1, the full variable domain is DTGVSQNPRHKITKRGQNVTFRCDPISEHNRLYWYRQTLGQGPEFLTYFQNEAQLEKSRLLSDRFSAERPKGSFSTLEIQRTEQGDSAMYLCASSLRQGFMNTEAFFGQGTRLTVV.

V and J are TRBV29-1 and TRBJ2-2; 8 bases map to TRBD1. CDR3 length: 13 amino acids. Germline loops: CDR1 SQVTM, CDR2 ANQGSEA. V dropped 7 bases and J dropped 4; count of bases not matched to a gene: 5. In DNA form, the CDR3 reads TGCAGCGGGACAGGGTTGGTCACCGGGGAGCTGTTTTTT. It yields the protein CSGTGLVTGELFF.

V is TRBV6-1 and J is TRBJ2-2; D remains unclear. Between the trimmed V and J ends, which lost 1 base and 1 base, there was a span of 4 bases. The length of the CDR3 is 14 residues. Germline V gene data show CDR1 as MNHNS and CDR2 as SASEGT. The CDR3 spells CASSEEVNTGELFF. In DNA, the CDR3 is TGTGCCAGCAGTGAAGAGGTGAACACCGGGGAGCTGTTTTTT.

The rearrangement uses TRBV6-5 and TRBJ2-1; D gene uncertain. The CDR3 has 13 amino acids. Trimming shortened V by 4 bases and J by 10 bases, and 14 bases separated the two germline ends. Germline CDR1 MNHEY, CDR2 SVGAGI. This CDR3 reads CASSSSPWQEQFF. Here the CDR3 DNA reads TGTGCCAGCAGTTCCTCCCCCTGGCAGGAGCAGTTCTTC.

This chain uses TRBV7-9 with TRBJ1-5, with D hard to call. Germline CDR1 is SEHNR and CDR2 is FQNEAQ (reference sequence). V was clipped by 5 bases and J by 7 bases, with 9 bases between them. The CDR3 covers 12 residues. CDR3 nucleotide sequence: TGTGCCAGCAGCGCAACGGGGCAGCCCCAGCATTTT. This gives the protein CASSATGQPQHF.

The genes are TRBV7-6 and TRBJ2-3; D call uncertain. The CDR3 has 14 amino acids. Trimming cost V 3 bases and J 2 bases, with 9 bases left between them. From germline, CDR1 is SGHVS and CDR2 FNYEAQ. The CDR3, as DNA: TGTGCCAGCAGCTTCTCTGGAAACACAGATACGCAGTATTTT. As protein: CASSFSGNTDTQYF.